The next 27 T cell receptor beta chains were all read from a single sample in a study of STAT5B mutations in CD4+ large granular lymphocyte leukemia (dated by TCRdb to between 2021 and 2024). Library preparation was by the immunoSEQ multiplex PCR assay. TCRdb's version of the immuneACCESS table is confined to in-frame rearrangements and falls short of the full clone set. An unresolved V gene accounts for under half of the shortfall where checked; the remainder is of unknown origin. The table for this sample lists roughly 30,000 clones; 72% of them were counted only once. The biggest ten clones account for approximately 1.9% of the sample. Sequencing used CD4+ T cells from blood buffy coats. These receptors all come from a human donor in good health.

The V gene is TRBV5-5, the J gene TRBJ1-6, with 8 positions matching TRBD1. Germline values: CDR1 SGHKS, CDR2 YYEKEE (reference sequence). The junction had 4 bases not matched to a gene; V was cut back by 3 bases and J by 8 bases. This CDR3 region has 14 residues. The CDR3 reads CASSWMTGDSPLHF. The CDR3 DNA sequence: TGTGCCAGCAGCTGGATGACAGGGGATTCACCCCTCCACTTT.

The chain has TRBV9 and TRBJ1-5; unclear D gene. This CDR3 is 13 amino acids long. In germline, CDR1 is SGDLS, CDR2 YYNGEE. The V end was cut by 4 bases, the J end by 3 bases, with 8 bases between. The CDR3 sequence is CASSPQLNQPQHF. In DNA form, the CDR3 reads TGTGCCAGCAGCCCACAGCTCAATCAGCCCCAGCATTTT.

The V call is TRBV7-2, the J call TRBJ2-7; D call uncertain. CDR3 length: 15 amino acids. Germline CDR1 SGHTA, CDR2 FQGNSA. Trimming cost V 3 bases and J 0 bases, with 12 bases left between them. Here the CDR3 reads CASSFFVGISYEQYF. For the CDR3, the DNA is TGTGCCAGCAGCTTCTTCGTCGGCATCTCCTACGAGCAGTACTTC.

V and J are TRBV29-1 and TRBJ1-1, with D uncertain. The CDR3 is 12 residues long. Germline CDR1 and CDR2: SQVTM and ANQGSEA. V gave up 4 bases and J gave up 3 bases, with 9 bases separating them. In nucleotides, the CDR3 is TGCAGCGTTGTGCCCTGGGACACTGAAGCTTTCTTT. Its translation: CSVVPWDTEAFF.

The chain carries TRBV7-2 and TRBJ1-2, with D perhaps matching TRBD1 (5 bases). Deletions cut 4 bases from V and 4 bases from J, with 19 bases between. Germline assignment: CDR1 SGHTA and CDR2 FQGNSA. The CDR3 length is 16 residues. The CDR3 reads CASSSAYGGGGYGYTF. Here the CDR3 DNA reads TGTGCCAGCAGCTCAGCCTACGGGGGTGGTGGCTATGGCTACACCTTC.

In its sample, this clone was seen a few times. The J gene is TRBJ1-2, the V gene TRBV11-2; D is undetermined. This CDR3 has 14 amino acids. Germline V gives CDR1 SGHAT, CDR2 FQNNGV. With 0 bases removed from V and 4 bases from J, the gap between germline ends came to 9 bases. CDR3 nucleotides: TGTGCCAGCAGCTTAGATCCGCAGGTCTATGGCTACACCTTC. This encodes CASSLDPQVYGYTF.

This rearrangement joins TRBV28 to TRBJ2-6, with 7 bases matching TRBD1. Germline lookup yields CDR1 MDHEN and CDR2 SYDVKM. CDR3 length equals 15 residues. V gave up 7 bases and J gave up 0 bases; unmatched junction bases: 3. CDR3 residues: CASIAGGSGANVLTF. In DNA, the CDR3 is TGTGCCAGCATTGCAGGGGGCTCTGGGGCCAACGTCCTGACTTTC.

This clone was detected only a few times. This rearrangement joins TRBV4-3 to TRBJ2-7, with TRBD1 as a possible D gene (6 bases). V lost 3 bases, J lost 0 bases, and 12 bases lay in between. The CDR3 totals 15 residues. Germline values: CDR1 LGHNA, CDR2 YSLEER. CDR3 in DNA: TGCGCCAGCAGCCAGCTTAGGACAGACTCCTACGAGCAGTACTTC. Residues: CASSQLRTDSYEQYF.

The chain carries TRBV6-5 and TRBJ1-2; the D is unclear. The CDR3 extends over 11 amino acids. Trimming stripped 4 bases from V and 5 bases from J, with 5 bases between. Germline V lookup: CDR1 MNHEY, CDR2 SVGAGI. The CDR3 spells CASSSSYGYTF. Written as DNA, the CDR3 is TGTGCCAGCAGTTCCTCGTATGGCTACACCTTC.

The J gene is TRBJ1-1, the V gene TRBV19; 7 bases agree with TRBD1. CDR3 length: 13 residues. With V trimmed by 5 bases and J by 4 bases, 4 bases remained unmatched. The germline V gene encodes CDR1 LNHDA and CDR2 SQIVND (reference sequence). The CDR3 DNA sequence: TGTGCCAGTAGTGGGACAGCCGCCACTGAAGCTTTCTTT. It codes for CASSGTAATEAFF.

V is TRBV19 and J is TRBJ1-2; 8 nucleotides align to TRBD1. The CDR3 runs 13 residues. V trimming: 5 bases; J trimming: 4 bases; junction bases outside the gene matches: 3. CDR1 and CDR2 from the germline V gene are LNHDA and SQIVND (reference sequence). CDR3 in amino acids: CASSVGQGYGYTF. DNA for the CDR3: TGTGCCAGTAGTGTTGGACAGGGCTATGGCTACACCTTC.

This clone turned up a few times. The CDR3 here is CASSFDGGVYGYTF. The CDR3 bases are TGTGCCAGCAGCTTTGACGGGGGCGTCTATGGCTACACCTTC. The chain couples TRBV7-9 to TRBJ1-2, with a possible D match to TRBD1 (6 bases). The CDR3 runs 14 residues. CDR1 is SEHNR and CDR2 is FQNEAQ in the germline V gene (reference sequence). V lost 3 bases and J 4 bases, leaving 12 bases between the germline ends.

The V gene is TRBV2, the J gene TRBJ2-6; D unclear. Germline CDR1 and CDR2: SNHLY and FYNNEI. Trimming shortened V by 1 base and J by 2 bases, and 9 bases separated the two germline ends. CDR3 length: 16 amino acids. The DNA for the CDR3 is TGTGCCAGCAGTGAAGGGCTAAAAGCTGGGGCCAACGTCCTGACTTTC. Amino acid sequence: CASSEGLKAGANVLTF.

The gene calls are TRBV5-4 and TRBJ2-3; 8 nucleotides line up with TRBD2. Germline-derived CDR1 and CDR2 are SGHNT and YYREEE (reference sequence). The CDR3 extends over 15 amino acids. V gave up 4 bases and J gave up 5 bases; unmatched junction bases: 9. CDR3 protein: CASSRTSQDVDTQYF. The CDR3 DNA follows: TGTGCCAGCAGCCGGACTAGCCAGGACGTAGATACGCAGTATTTT.

This chain connects TRBV4-3 to TRBJ2-1, with D uncertain. V dropped 5 bases and J dropped 1 base, with 9 bases sitting between them. Per the germline V gene, CDR1 is LGHNA and CDR2 is YSLEER. This CDR3 has 14 residues. CDR3 sequence reads: CASSRLGSYNEQFF. The CDR3, as DNA: TGCGCCAGCAGCAGGCTAGGATCCTACAATGAGCAGTTCTTC.

This clone occurred once. The chain carries TRBV7-2 and TRBJ2-1; 7 bases match TRBD1. V shed 2 bases and J 3 bases; nucleotides not matched to a gene: 1. Germline CDR1 SGHTA, CDR2 FQGNSA. The CDR3 loop spans 14 amino acids. CDR3 nucleotide sequence: TGTGCCAGCAGCTTAAACAGGGGCTACAATGAGCAGTTCTTC. Protein: CASSLNRGYNEQFF.

The chain combines TRBV7-6 with TRBJ1-1, with 8 bases identical to TRBD1. This CDR3 comprises 13 residues. Trimming cost V 4 bases and J 10 bases; bases outside gene matches: 8. Germline CDR1 is SGHVS and CDR2 is FNYEAQ. This CDR3 is CASSSGQGSGAFF. The CDR3 DNA reads TGTGCCAGCAGCTCAGGACAGGGCTCAGGAGCTTTCTTT. The whole variable domain, filled in from reference TRBV7-6 and TRBJ1-1, reads GAGVSQSPRYKVTKRGQDVALRCDPISGHVSLYWYRQALGQGPEFLTYFNYEAQQDKSGLPNDRFSAERPEGSISTLTIQRTEQRDSAMYRCASSSGQGSGAFFGQGTRLTVV.

This rearrangement joins TRBV15 to TRBJ1-5; 10 nucleotides align to TRBD1. Germline V gene sequence: CDR1 LNHNV, CDR2 YYDKDF (reference sequence). CDR3 size: 16 residues. V dropped 5 bases and J dropped 3; count of bases not matched to a gene: 7. In DNA form, the CDR3 reads TGTGCCACCAGCCCCTGGACAGGGGGAAACAATCAGCCCCAGCATTTT. Amino acid sequence: CATSPWTGGNNQPQHF.

The rearrangement uses TRBV28 and TRBJ2-7, with D unresolved. This CDR3 has 11 residues. V lost 6 bases and J 5 bases, leaving 8 bases between the germline ends. Per the germline V gene, CDR1 is MDHEN and CDR2 is SYDVKM. In nucleotides, the CDR3 is TGTGCCAGCAGCCTCATCCACGAGCAGTACTTC. Residues: CASSLIHEQYF.

The V gene is TRBV7-6, the J gene TRBJ2-7; weak D call: TRBD1 (5 bases). V was cut by 1 base and J by 8 bases, with 27 bases left in between. CDR1 and CDR2 (germline): SGHVS, FNYEAQ. CDR3 length: 18 residues. The CDR3 reads CASSLEQEKDPLGLQQYF. CDR3 in DNA: TGTGCCAGCAGCTTAGAACAGGAGAAAGATCCGCTTGGGCTCCAGCAGTACTTC.

J is TRBJ2-7 and V is TRBV9, with TRBD1 matching over 11 bases. The V gene's germline CDR1 is SGDLS and CDR2 YYNGEE. This CDR3 contains 15 residues. V gave up 2 bases and J gave up 3 bases; unmatched junction bases: 4. Here the CDR3 reads CASSVGQGAYYEQYF. The CDR3 nucleotides read TGTGCCAGCAGCGTCGGACAGGGGGCATACTACGAGCAGTACTTC.

There are a few counts of this clone. The V call is TRBV6-5, the J call TRBJ1-1; no firm D call. V was trimmed by 9 bases and J by 0 bases, leaving 11 bases between them. Germline CDR1 reads MNHEY; CDR2 reads SVGAGI. CDR3 length: 13 residues. CDR3 DNA sequence: TGTGCCAGTCTCCGGGATATGAACACTGAAGCTTTCTTT. Protein sequence: CASLRDMNTEAFF.

The chain recombines TRBV18 with TRBJ2-5, with D possibly matching TRBD2 (6 bases). The germline V gene encodes CDR1 KGHSH and CDR2 LQKENI. V shed 0 bases and J shed 5 bases, with 10 bases lying between them. The length of the CDR3 is 14 residues. The CDR3 nucleotides read TGTGCCAGCTCACCACCGGAGGGGACGGAGACCCAGTACTTC. Residues: CASSPPEGTETQYF.

This clone was observed a handful of times. This rearrangement joins TRBV28 to TRBJ1-1; tentative D call: TRBD1 (5 bases). The V end lost 6 bases, the J end lost 3 bases, and 14 bases lay between the germline ends. From germline, CDR1 is MDHEN and CDR2 SYDVKM. The CDR3 is 14 residues long. For the CDR3, the DNA is TGTGCCAGCAGCAACCCAGGGATCTACACTGAAGCTTTCTTT. Encoded protein: CASSNPGIYTEAFF. Full variable domain (missing parts from reference TRBV28 and TRBJ1-1): DVKVTQSSRYLVKRTGEKVFLECVQDMDHENMFWYRQDPGLGLRLIYFSYDVKMKEKGDIPEGYSVSREKKERFSLILESASTNQTSMYLCASSNPGIYTEAFFGQGTRLTVV.

Only a few counts were recorded for this clone. The CDR3 loop is CSVEDRVGWTEAFF. CDR3 DNA sequence: TGCAGCGTTGAAGATCGGGTGGGGTGGACTGAAGCTTTCTTT. The gene calls are TRBV29-1 and TRBJ1-1; D call uncertain. The CDR3 has 14 amino acids. Germline V gene lookup returns CDR1 SQVTM and CDR2 ANQGSEA. V was clipped by 0 bases and J by 5 bases, with 13 bases between them.

This chain uses TRBV9 with TRBJ1-5; no reliable D call. CDR3 length equals 15 residues. V lost 4 bases and J lost 0, with 11 bases in between. Germline values: CDR1 SGDLS, CDR2 YYNGEE. In DNA form, the CDR3 reads TGTGCCAGCAGCCCGGACGGGGATAGCAATCAGCCCCAGCATTTT. Amino acid sequence: CASSPDGDSNQPQHF.

There are a few counts of this clone. The rearrangement joins TRBV2 to TRBJ1-1; no clear D gene. Trimming removed 8 bases from V and 5 bases from J, with 9 bases in between. Germline-derived CDR1 and CDR2 are SNHLY and FYNNEI. There are 11 residues in the CDR3. The DNA of the CDR3 is TGTGCCAGCGCGAGGGAAACTGAAGCTTTCTTT. This encodes CASARETEAFF.